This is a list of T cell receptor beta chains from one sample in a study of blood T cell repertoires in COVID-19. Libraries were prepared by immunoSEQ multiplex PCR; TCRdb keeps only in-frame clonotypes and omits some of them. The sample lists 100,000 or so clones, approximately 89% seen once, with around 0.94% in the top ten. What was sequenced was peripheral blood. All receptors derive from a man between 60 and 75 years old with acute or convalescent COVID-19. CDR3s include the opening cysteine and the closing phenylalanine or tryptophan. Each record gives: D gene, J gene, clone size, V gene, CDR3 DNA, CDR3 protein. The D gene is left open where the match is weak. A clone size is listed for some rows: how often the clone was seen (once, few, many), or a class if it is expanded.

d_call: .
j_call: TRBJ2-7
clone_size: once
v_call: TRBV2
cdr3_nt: TGTGCCAGCGGGGGACTGGAATCCTACGAGCAGTACTTC
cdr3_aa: CASGGLESYEQYF

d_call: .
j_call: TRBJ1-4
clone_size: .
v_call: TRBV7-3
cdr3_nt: TGTGCCAGCAGTTTAGGGATGGGAGGTGAAAAACTGTTTTTT
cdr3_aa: CASSLGMGGEKLFF

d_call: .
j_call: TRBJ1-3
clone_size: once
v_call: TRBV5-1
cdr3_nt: TGCGCCAGCAGCCCCCTCCCGCAGAGTGACTCCTCTGGAAACACCATATATTTT
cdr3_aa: CASSPLPQSDSSGNTIYF

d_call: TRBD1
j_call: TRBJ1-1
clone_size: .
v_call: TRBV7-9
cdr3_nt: TGTGCCAGCAGCTTAGGGGACAGGGGAAGACTCACTGAAGCTTTCTTT
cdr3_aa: CASSLGDRGRLTEAFF

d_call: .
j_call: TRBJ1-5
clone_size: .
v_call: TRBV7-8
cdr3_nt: TGTGCCAGCAGCTTAGACTCCGACAGTGGTCAGCCCCAGCATTTT
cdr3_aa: CASSLDSDSGQPQHF

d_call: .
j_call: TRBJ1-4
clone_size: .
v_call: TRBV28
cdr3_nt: TGTGCCAGCTGCCAGGGGAATGAAAAACTGTTTTTT
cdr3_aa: CASCQGNEKLFF

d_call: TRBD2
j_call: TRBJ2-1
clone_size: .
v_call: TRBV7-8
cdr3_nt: TGTGCCAGCAGCCAATCCGGGCTAGCGGGAGGCTACAATGAGCAGTTCTTC
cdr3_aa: CASSQSGLAGGYNEQFF

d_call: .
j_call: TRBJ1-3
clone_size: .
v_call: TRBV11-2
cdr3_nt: TGTGCCAGCAGCTTAGGGACAGAAGGAAACACCATATATTTT
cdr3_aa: CASSLGTEGNTIYF

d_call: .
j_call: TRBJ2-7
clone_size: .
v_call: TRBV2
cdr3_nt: TGTGCCAGTCAGAACAGGGTAGACTCCTACGAGCAGTACTTC
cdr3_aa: CASQNRVDSYEQYF

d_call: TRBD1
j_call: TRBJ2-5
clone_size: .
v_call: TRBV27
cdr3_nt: TGTGCCAGCAGTTTTTTCAACCGGGACAGGGGGCGGGAGACCCAGTACTTC
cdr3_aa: CASSFFNRDRGRETQYF

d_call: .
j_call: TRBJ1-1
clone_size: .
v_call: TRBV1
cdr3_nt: TGCACCAGCACCGGGAACACTGAAGCTTTCTTT
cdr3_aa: CTSTGNTEAFF

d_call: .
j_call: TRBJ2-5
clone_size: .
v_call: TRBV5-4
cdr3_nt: TGTGCCAGCAGCTTGGCCGACACCCAAGAGACCCAGTACTTC
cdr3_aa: CASSLADTQETQYF

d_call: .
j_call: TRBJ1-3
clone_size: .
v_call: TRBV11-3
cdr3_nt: TGTGCCAGCAGCTTATTTCGAGGGGGGGAAAACACCATATATTTT
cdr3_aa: CASSLFRGGENTIYF

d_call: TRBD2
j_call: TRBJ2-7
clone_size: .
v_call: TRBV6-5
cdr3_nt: TGTGCCAGCTCTCGGACTAGCGGATACGAGCAGTACTTC
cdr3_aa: CASSRTSGYEQYF

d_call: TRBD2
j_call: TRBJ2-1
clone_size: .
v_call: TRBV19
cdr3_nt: TGTGCCAGTAGTTGGGGGGAGGGTAGGAATGAGCAGTTCTTC
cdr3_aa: CASSWGEGRNEQFF

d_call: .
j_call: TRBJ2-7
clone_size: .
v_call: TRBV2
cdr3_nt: TGTGCCAGCAGGACGGGGTACGAGCAGTACTTC
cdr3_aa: CASRTGYEQYF

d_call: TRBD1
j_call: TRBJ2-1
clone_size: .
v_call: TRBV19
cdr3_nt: TGTGCCAGTAGTATCTTCGAGACAGGGGCCTACAATGAGCAGTTCTTC
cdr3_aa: CASSIFETGAYNEQFF

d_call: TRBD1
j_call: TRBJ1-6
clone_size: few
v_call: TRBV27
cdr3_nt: TGTGCCAGCACCCCGTCCCCGACAGGGAGCAATTCACCCCTCCACTTT
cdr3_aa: CASTPSPTGSNSPLHF

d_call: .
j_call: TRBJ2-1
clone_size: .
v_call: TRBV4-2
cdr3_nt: TGTGCCAGCAGCCAAGGTGCGTATCAACCGGACAATGAGCAGTTCTTC
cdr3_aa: CASSQGAYQPDNEQFF

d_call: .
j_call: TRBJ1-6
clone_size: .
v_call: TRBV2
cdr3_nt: TGTGCCACCCACCCCCTTGGACAGACAAATAATTCACCCCTCCACTTT
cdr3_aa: CATHPLGQTNNSPLHF

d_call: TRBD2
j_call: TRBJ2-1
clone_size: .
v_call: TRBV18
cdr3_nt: TGTGCCAGCTCACCAGGGTTAAGAGGGGTGAGTAGCGGGAGGAGCTCCTACAATGAGCAGTTCTTC
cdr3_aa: CASSPGLRGVSSGRSSYNEQFF

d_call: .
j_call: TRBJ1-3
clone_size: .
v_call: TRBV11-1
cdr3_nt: TGTGCCAGCAGCTACTCCGGGGGTAGAAACACCATATATTTT
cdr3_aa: CASSYSGGRNTIYF

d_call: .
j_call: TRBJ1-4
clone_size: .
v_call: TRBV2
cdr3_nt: TGTGCCAGCAGGAGTCGGACAGCAACTAATGAAAAACTGTTTTTT
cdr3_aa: CASRSRTATNEKLFF

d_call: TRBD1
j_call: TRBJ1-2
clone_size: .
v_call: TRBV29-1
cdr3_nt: TGCAGCGTTGAAGCGAGGTCCGTGGACAGGGGAGATTACTATGGCTACACCTTC
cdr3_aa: CSVEARSVDRGDYYGYTF